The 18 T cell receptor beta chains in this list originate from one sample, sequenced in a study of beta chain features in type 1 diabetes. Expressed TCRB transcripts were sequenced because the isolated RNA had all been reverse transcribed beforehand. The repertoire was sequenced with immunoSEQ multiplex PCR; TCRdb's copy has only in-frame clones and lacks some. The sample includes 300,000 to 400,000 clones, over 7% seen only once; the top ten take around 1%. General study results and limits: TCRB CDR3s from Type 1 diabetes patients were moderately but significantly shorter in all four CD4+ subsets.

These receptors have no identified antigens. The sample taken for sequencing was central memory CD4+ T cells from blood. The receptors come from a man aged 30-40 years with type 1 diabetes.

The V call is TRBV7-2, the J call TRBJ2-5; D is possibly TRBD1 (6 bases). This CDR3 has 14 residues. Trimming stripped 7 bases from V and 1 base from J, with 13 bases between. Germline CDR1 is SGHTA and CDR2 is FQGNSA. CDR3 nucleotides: TGTGCCAGCACCAAAACAGGGACCCAAGAGACCCAGTACTTC. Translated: CASTKTGTQETQYF.

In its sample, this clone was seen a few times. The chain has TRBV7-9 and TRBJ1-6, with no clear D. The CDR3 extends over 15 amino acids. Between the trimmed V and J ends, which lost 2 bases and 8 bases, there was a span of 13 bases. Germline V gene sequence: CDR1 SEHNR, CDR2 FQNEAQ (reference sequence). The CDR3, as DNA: TGTGCCAGCAGCTTACGGCCGTTTGGCGATTCACCCCTCCACTTT. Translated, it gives CASSLRPFGDSPLHF.

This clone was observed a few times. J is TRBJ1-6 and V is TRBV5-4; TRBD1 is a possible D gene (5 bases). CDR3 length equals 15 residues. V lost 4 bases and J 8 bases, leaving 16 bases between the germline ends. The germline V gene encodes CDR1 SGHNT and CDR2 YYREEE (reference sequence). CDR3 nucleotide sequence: TGTGCCAGCAGCGCGGACACGGGGGGTTATTCACCCCTCCACTTT. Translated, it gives CASSADTGGYSPLHF.

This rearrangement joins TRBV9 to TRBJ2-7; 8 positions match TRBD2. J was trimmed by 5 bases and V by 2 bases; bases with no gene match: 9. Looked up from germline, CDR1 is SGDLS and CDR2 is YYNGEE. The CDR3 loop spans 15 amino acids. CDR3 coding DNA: TGTGCCAGCAGCGTGAATAGCGGGGCGTTGAACGAGCAGTACTTC. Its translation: CASSVNSGALNEQYF.

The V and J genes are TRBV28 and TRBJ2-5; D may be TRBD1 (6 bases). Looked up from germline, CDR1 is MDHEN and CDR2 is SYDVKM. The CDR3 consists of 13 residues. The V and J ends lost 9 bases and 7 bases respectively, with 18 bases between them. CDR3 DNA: TGTGCCAGTGGACAGTCTTCCAGGGGGACCCAGTACTTC. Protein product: CASGQSSRGTQYF. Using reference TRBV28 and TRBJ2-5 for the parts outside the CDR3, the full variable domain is DVKVTQSSRYLVKRTGEKVFLECVQDMDHENMFWYRQDPGLGLRLIYFSYDVKMKEKGDIPEGYSVSREKKERFSLILESASTNQTSMYLCASGQSSRGTQYFGPGTRLLVL.

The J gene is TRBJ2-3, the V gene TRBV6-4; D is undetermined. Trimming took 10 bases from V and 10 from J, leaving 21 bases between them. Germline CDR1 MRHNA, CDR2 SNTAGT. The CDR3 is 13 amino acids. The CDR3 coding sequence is TGTGCCACCGGCCCCGTGGGCCTTAATCCGCAGTATTTT. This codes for CATGPVGLNPQYF.

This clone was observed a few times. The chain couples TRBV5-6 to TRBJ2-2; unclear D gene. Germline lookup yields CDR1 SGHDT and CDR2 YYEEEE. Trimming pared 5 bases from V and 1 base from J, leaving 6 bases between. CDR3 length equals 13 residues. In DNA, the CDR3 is TGTGCCAGCAGGCACAAGAACACCGGGGAGCTGTTTTTT. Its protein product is CASRHKNTGELFF.

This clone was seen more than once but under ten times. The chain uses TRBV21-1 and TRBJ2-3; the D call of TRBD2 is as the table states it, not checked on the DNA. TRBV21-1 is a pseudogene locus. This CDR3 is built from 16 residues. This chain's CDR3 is CASNNLLAGGTDTQYF. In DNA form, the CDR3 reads TGTGCCAGCAACAACCTACTAGCGGGGGGGACAGATACGCAGTATTTT.

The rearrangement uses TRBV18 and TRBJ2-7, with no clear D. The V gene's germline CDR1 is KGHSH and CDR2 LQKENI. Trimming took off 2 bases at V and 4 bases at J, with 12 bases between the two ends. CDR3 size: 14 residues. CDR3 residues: CASSPGQLGYEQYF. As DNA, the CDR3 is TGTGCCAGCTCACCAGGTCAGCTAGGGTACGAGCAGTACTTC.

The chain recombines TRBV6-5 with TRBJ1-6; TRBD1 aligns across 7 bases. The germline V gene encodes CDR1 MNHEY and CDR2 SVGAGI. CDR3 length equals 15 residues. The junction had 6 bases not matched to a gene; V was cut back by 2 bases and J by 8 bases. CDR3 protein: CASSYERDRHSPLHF. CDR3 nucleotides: TGTGCCAGCAGTTACGAGCGGGACAGACATTCACCCCTCCACTTT.

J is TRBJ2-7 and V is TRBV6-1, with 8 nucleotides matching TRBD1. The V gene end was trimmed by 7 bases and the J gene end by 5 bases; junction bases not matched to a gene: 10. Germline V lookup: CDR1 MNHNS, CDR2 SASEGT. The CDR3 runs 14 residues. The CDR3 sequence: CASNNGQGVHEQYF. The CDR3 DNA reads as TGTGCCAGCAATAACGGACAGGGCGTACACGAGCAGTACTTC.

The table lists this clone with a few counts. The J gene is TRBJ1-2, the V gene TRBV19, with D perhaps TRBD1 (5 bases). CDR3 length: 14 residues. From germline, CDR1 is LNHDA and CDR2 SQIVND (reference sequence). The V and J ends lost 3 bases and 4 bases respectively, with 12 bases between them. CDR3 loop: CASSMSRAGYGYTF. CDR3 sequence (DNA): TGTGCCAGTAGTATGAGCAGGGCTGGCTATGGCTACACCTTC. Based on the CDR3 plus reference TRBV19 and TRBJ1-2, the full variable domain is DGGITQSPKYLFRKEGQNVTLSCEQNLNHDAMYWYRQDPGQGLRLIYYSQIVNDFQKGDIAEGYSVSREKKESFPLTVTSAQKNPTAFYLCASSMSRAGYGYTFGSGTRLTVV.

Here the CDR3 DNA reads TGTGCCAGCAGTCCAAGGCTGGGGGAGAACACCGGGGAGCTGTTTTTT. Protein product: CASSPRLGENTGELFF. V and J are TRBV6-6 and TRBJ2-2; D could derive from TRBD1 or TRBD2 (5 bases each). The germline CDR1 and CDR2 sequences are MNHNY and SVGAGI (reference sequence). V was pared by 5 bases and J by 1 base, with 14 bases between. CDR3 length: 16 residues.

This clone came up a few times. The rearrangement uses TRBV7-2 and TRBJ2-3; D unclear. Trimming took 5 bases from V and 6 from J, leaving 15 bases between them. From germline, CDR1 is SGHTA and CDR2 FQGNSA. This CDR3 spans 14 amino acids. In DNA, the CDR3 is TGTGCCAGCAGCCCCAGGATTCGGTGGGATACGCAGTATTTT. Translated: CASSPRIRWDTQYF.

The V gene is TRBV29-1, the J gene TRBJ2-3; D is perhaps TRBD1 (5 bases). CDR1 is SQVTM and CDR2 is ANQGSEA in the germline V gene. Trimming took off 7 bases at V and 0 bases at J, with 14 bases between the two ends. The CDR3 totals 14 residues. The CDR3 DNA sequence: TGCAGCGCACGCACAGGATCTAGCACAGATACGCAGTATTTT. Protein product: CSARTGSSTDTQYF.

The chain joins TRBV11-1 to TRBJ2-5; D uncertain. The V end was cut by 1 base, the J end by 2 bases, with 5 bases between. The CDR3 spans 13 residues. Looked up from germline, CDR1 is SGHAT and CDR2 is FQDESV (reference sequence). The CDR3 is CASSLVQQETQYF. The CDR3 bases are TGTGCCAGCAGCTTAGTACAACAAGAGACCCAGTACTTC.

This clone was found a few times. The CDR3 DNA sequence: TGTGCCAGCGCCCCTGCGGGGGGCCCAGCGGAGACCCAGTACTTC. It specifies CASAPAGGPAETQYF. The V gene is TRBV7-2, the J gene TRBJ2-5; 8 bases are a match to TRBD2. The V gene end was trimmed by 8 bases and the J gene end by 5 bases; junction bases not matched to a gene: 13. The CDR3 runs to 15 residues. The V gene's germline CDR1 is SGHTA and CDR2 FQGNSA.

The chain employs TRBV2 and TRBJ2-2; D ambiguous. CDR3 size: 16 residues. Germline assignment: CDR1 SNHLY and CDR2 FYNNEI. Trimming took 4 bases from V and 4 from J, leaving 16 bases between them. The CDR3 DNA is TGTGCCAGCAGTGGAGTAACGGACCACTCCACCGGGGAGCTGTTTTTT. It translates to CASSGVTDHSTGELFF.